This T cell receptor (beta chain) was recovered during a study of spatial heterogeneity in lung cancer. The sample holds many counts of this clonotype. TCRdb redid the calling of the 5' RACE reads with MiXCR, one entry per CDR3 protein. The sample carries more than 30,000 distinct CDR3 sequences, approximately 6.3% recorded once. Germline loops: CDR1 MDHEN, CDR2 SYDVKM. This CDR3 spans 14 amino acids. V was trimmed by 5 bases and J by 3 bases, leaving 11 bases between them. Regarding time point: sample taken at primary tumor resection. Material for sequencing was whole RNA from tumor, nontumor lung or frozen PBMC, left unsorted. The donor population consisted of approximately 70 patients with untreated, early-stage non-small cell lung cancer.

This chain uses TRBV28 with TRBJ1-5; D is unclear. Specimen: PBMCs, collected at surgery. This TCR was recovered from a male donor with early-stage non-small cell lung cancer. The CDR3 DNA sequence: TGTGCCAGCAGTCCTTCCGGGAACAATCAGCCCCAGCATTTT. This codes for CASSPSGNNQPQHF.